Below, 29 T cell receptor beta chains from the same sample are listed, as sequenced in a study of cytomegalovirus exposure and HLA in healthy donors. PCR amplification relied on 60 Vbeta primers (plus 13 Jbeta primers). Profiling relied on immunoSEQ multiplex PCR, and the TCRdb table lists in-frame clones only, not all of them. This repertoire shows around 180,000 clones, around 85% found once; its top ten account for less than 2%. Sequencing was done on a sample of PBMCs. Receptors originate from a man younger than 35 in good health and CMV-seronegative.

A single count supports this clone. The genes are TRBV5-1 and TRBJ2-5, with 8 positions matching TRBD2. Trimming took 0 bases from V and 5 from J; bases not matched to a gene: 12. The CDR3 spans 17 residues. The germline V gene encodes CDR1 SGHRS and CDR2 YFSETQ. The CDR3 here is CASSLVPGGPFRETQYF. The DNA of the CDR3 is TGCGCCAGCAGCTTGGTTCCGGGAGGGCCGTTCCGGGAGACCCAGTACTTC.

This chain uses TRBV19 with TRBJ2-7, with TRBD1 matching 7 bases. V lost 5 bases, J lost 1 base, and 8 bases stayed unmatched. The CDR3 is 15 residues long. Germline CDR1 and CDR2: LNHDA and SQIVND (reference sequence). CDR3 sequence reads: CASSAPGQLSYEQYF. The DNA for the CDR3 is TGTGCCAGTAGTGCCCCGGGACAGTTATCCTACGAGCAGTACTTC.

The rearrangement links TRBV7-8 to TRBJ2-7; D might be TRBD2 (5 bases). The length of the CDR3 is 14 residues. Per germline, CDR1 SGHVS and CDR2 FQNEAQ. V dropped 6 bases and J dropped 2 bases, with 14 bases sitting between them. The CDR3 sequence is CASSFRAGTYEQYF. CDR3 nucleotide sequence: TGTGCCAGCAGTTTTCGGGCGGGCACCTACGAGCAGTACTTC. The full variable domain, in which reference TRBV7-8 and TRBJ2-7 provide the parts outside the CDR3, is GAGVSQSPRYKVAKRGQDVALRCDPISGHVSLFWYQQALGQGPEFLTYFQNEAQLDKSGLPSDRFFAERPEGSVSTLKIQRTQQEDSAVYLCASSFRAGTYEQYFGPGTRLTVT.

The chain has TRBV4-1 and TRBJ1-6; unclear D gene. V lost 4 bases and J 0 bases, leaving 16 bases between the germline ends. The CDR3 is 18 amino acids. Germline assignment: CDR1 MGHRA and CDR2 YSYEKL. The DNA of the CDR3 is TGCGCCAGCAGCCCAGAAGGAGGGTTTAGCTCCTATAATTCACCCCTCCACTTT. Protein product: CASSPEGGFSSYNSPLHF.

The J gene is TRBJ1-6, the V gene TRBV11-2; TRBD1 might be the D (6 bases). The CDR3 totals 17 residues. Per the germline V gene, CDR1 is SGHAT and CDR2 is FQNNGV. The ends were cut back, 2 bases at V and 8 bases at J, with 19 bases in the middle. The CDR3 region is CASSLFRRGRGDSPLHF. Here the CDR3 DNA reads TGTGCCAGCAGCTTATTTAGGCGCGGCAGGGGAGATTCACCCCTCCACTTT.

The chain joins TRBV18 to TRBJ2-5, with 8 bases aligning to TRBD1. In germline, CDR1 is KGHSH, CDR2 LQKENI. The CDR3 covers 15 residues. V lost 4 bases to trimming and J lost 4 bases; unmatched junction nucleotides: 8. CDR3 DNA: TGTGCCAGCTCACTGCTCAGAGACAGGGGAGAGACCCAGTACTTC. Translated: CASSLLRDRGETQYF.

V and J are TRBV6-6 and TRBJ2-7; 7 nucleotides match TRBD1. This CDR3 is built from 12 residues. Germline CDR1 is MNHNY and CDR2 is SVGAGI (reference sequence). Trimming cost V 2 bases and J 13 bases; bases outside gene matches: 8. The CDR3 loop is CASSYGGQSQYF. The CDR3 DNA sequence: TGTGCCAGCAGTTACGGGGGACAGTCACAATACTTC.

The chain combines TRBV11-1 with TRBJ1-4; unclear D gene. The CDR3 is 15 residues long. Germline loops: CDR1 SGHAT, CDR2 FQDESV (reference sequence). Trimming pared 2 bases from V and 2 bases from J, leaving 9 bases between. CDR3 in amino acids: CASSLMGVTNEKLFF. The CDR3 DNA is TGTGCCAGCAGCTTAATGGGAGTCACTAATGAAAAACTGTTTTTT.

V is TRBV6-5 and J is TRBJ1-1; 7 bases line up with TRBD1. The CDR3 contains 14 residues. Trimming at V came to 2 bases and at J to 6 bases, leaving 6 bases not matched to a gene. Per the germline V gene, CDR1 is MNHEY and CDR2 is SVGAGI. CDR3 in amino acids: CASSYQSGGPEAFF. The CDR3 DNA reads TGTGCCAGCAGTTACCAATCAGGGGGGCCTGAAGCTTTCTTT.

The chain carries TRBV9 and TRBJ2-3; 9 nucleotides match TRBD2. Germline V gives CDR1 SGDLS, CDR2 YYNGEE. The V and J ends lost 2 bases and 3 bases, in that order; junction bases with no gene match: 16. The CDR3 covers 19 residues. The CDR3 coding sequence is TGTGCCAGCAGCGTGCGCGGGGGGGGCGGATCTTGGGCTACAGATACGCAGTATTTT. It is translated as CASSVRGGGGSWATDTQYF.

The chain uses TRBV7-3 and TRBJ1-5; D is uncertain. This CDR3 contains 15 residues. The V end lost 5 bases, the J end lost 3 bases, and 14 bases lay between the germline ends. Germline lookup yields CDR1 SGHTA and CDR2 FQGTGA. The CDR3 spells CASSVKRSVNQPQHF. The CDR3 DNA reads as TGTGCCAGCAGCGTAAAGCGCAGCGTCAATCAGCCCCAGCATTTT. The variable domain in full, with the rest retrieved from reference TRBV7-3 and TRBJ1-5, is GAGVSQTPSNKVTEKGKYVELRCDPISGHTALYWYRQSLGQGPEFLIYFQGTGAADDSGLPNDRFFAVRPEGSVSTLKIQRTERGDSAVYLCASSVKRSVNQPQHFGDGTRLSIL.

The V call is TRBV27, the J call TRBJ1-1; 9 positions agree with TRBD1. This CDR3 is 13 amino acids long. V trimming: 6 bases; J trimming: 4 bases; junction bases outside the gene matches: 3. Germline V lookup: CDR1 MNHEY, CDR2 SMNVEV (reference sequence). CDR3 DNA: TGTGCCAGCAGATTACAGGGGGCCACTGAAGCTTTCTTT. Residues: CASRLQGATEAFF.

V and J are TRBV28 and TRBJ1-1; D not certain. Trimming took 2 bases from V and 0 from J, leaving 13 bases between them. Germline-derived CDR1 and CDR2 are MDHEN and SYDVKM. CDR3 length: 16 amino acids. CDR3 DNA: TGTGCCAGCAGTTTACCGGGAGGGAGCATGAACACTGAAGCTTTCTTT. Amino acid sequence: CASSLPGGSMNTEAFF.

The rearrangement links TRBV10-3 to TRBJ1-3, with D uncertain. Germline V gives CDR1 ENHRY, CDR2 SYGVKD. This CDR3 comprises 13 residues. The V and J ends lost 8 bases and 0 bases respectively, with 8 bases between them. The CDR3 DNA sequence: TGTGCCATCTATGCAGGCTCTGGAAACACCATATATTTT. As protein: CAIYAGSGNTIYF.

The chain is built from TRBV15 and TRBJ1-4, with a possible D match to TRBD1 (6 bases). Between the trimmed V and J ends, which lost 4 bases and 5 bases, there was a span of 11 bases. In germline, CDR1 is LNHNV, CDR2 YYDKDF (reference sequence). This CDR3 region has 14 residues. The CDR3 sequence: CATSIGQLNEKLFF. The CDR3 nucleotides are TGTGCCACCAGCATTGGACAGTTAAATGAAAAACTGTTTTTT. Combining the CDR3 with reference TRBV15 and TRBJ1-4 gives the whole variable domain DAMVIQNPRYQVTQFGKPVTLSCSQTLNHNVMYWYQQKSSQAPKLLFHYYDKDFNNEADTPDNFQSRRPNTSFCFLDIRSPGLGDTAMYLCATSIGQLNEKLFFGSGTQLSVL.

This sequence joins TRBV27 and TRBJ2-1, with D tentatively TRBD2 (6 bases). This CDR3 has 14 residues. Germline CDR1 MNHEY, CDR2 SMNVEV (reference sequence). V was clipped by 4 bases and J by 0 bases, with 7 bases between them. This CDR3 reads CASSWTNSYNEQFF. The CDR3 bases are TGTGCCAGCAGTTGGACTAACTCCTACAATGAGCAGTTCTTC.

This chain connects TRBV7-2 to TRBJ2-7; tentatively, D is TRBD2 (6 bases). V was cut by 6 bases and J by 0 bases, with 15 bases left in between. This CDR3 has 15 amino acids. Germline V gene sequence: CDR1 SGHTA, CDR2 FQGNSA. The DNA of the CDR3 is TGTGCCAGCAGTTTTGGGACTTCCCGCTCCTACGAGCAGTACTTC. Protein sequence: CASSFGTSRSYEQYF. The variable domain in full, completed from reference TRBV7-2 and TRBJ2-7, reads GAGVSQSPSNKVTEKGKDVELRCDPISGHTALYWYRQSLGQGLEFLIYFQGNSAPDKSGLPSDRFSAERTGGSVSTLTIQRTQQEDSAVYLCASSFGTSRSYEQYFGPGTRLTVT.

The chain recombines TRBV5-6 with TRBJ1-2; D unresolved. CDR3 length: 16 residues. Trimming took 4 bases from V and 8 from J, leaving 24 bases between them. Germline-derived CDR1 and CDR2 are SGHDT and YYEEEE. DNA of the CDR3: TGTGCCAGCAGCACCAAGAGGGCAACCTCACGAGGGGGCTACACCTTC. Protein: CASSTKRATSRGGYTF.

This clone was seen ten or more times. The genes are TRBV7-9 and TRBJ2-1; D remains ambiguous. Germline values: CDR1 SEHNR, CDR2 FQNEAQ (reference sequence). This CDR3 contains 12 residues. With 1 base removed from V and 8 bases from J, the gap between germline ends came to 6 bases. In nucleotides, the CDR3 is TGTGCCAGCAGCTTAGTCCAGGATGAGCAGTTCTTC. Translated, it gives CASSLVQDEQFF.

The chain carries TRBV7-9 and TRBJ2-7, with 7 positions matching TRBD1. Unmatched junction bases numbered 4, after V lost 5 bases and J lost 3 bases. CDR3 length: 13 amino acids. CDR1 is SEHNR, CDR2 FQNEAQ, per germline (reference sequence). CDR3 residues: CASSRRDSYEQYF. The CDR3 region has the DNA TGTGCCAGCAGCCGTCGGGACAGCTACGAGCAGTACTTC.

CDR3 nucleotide sequence: TGTGCCAGCAAAAGGGACAGGGGAGCCTACGAGCAGTACTTC. It yields the protein CASKRDRGAYEQYF. V usage is TRBV7-8 and J usage is TRBJ2-7, with 10 bases aligning to TRBD1. The germline V gene encodes CDR1 SGHVS and CDR2 FQNEAQ. Unmatched junction bases numbered 5, after V lost 7 bases and J lost 2 bases. CDR3 length: 14 amino acids.

This chain links TRBV5-1 with TRBJ1-4; weak D call: TRBD1 (5 bases). The CDR3 totals 15 residues. From germline, CDR1 is SGHRS and CDR2 YFSETQ. Deletions cut 4 bases from V and 2 bases from J, with 12 bases between. Here the CDR3 reads CASSLRARTNEKLFF. The CDR3 DNA sequence: TGCGCCAGCAGCCTCAGGGCGCGCACTAATGAAAAACTGTTTTTT.

The chain carries TRBV2 and TRBJ2-1; the match to TRBD2 covers 7 bases. V dropped 6 bases and J dropped 7; count of bases not matched to a gene: 3. Germline V gene lookup returns CDR1 SNHLY and CDR2 FYNNEI. The CDR3 length is 12 residues. As DNA, the CDR3 is TGTGCCAGCAGCGGTAGCGGGAATGAGCAGTTCTTC. It codes for CASSGSGNEQFF.

The chain has TRBV2 and TRBJ1-5; a weak D match, TRBD1 (6 bases). This CDR3 is built from 14 residues. Germline V gives CDR1 SNHLY, CDR2 FYNNEI. V gave up 2 bases and J gave up 6 bases, with 11 bases separating them. CDR3 region: CASSETQGRQPQHF. The CDR3 region has the DNA TGTGCCAGCAGTGAAACGCAGGGGCGTCAGCCCCAGCATTTT. The whole variable domain, filled in from reference TRBV2 and TRBJ1-5, reads EPEVTQTPSHQVTQMGQEVILRCVPISNHLYFYWYRQILGQKVEFLVSFYNNEISEKSEIFDDQFSVERPDGSNFTLKIRSTKLEDSAMYFCASSETQGRQPQHFGDGTRLSIL.

This sequence joins TRBV2 and TRBJ1-6, with TRBD1 matching over 12 bases. After removal of 7 bases from V and 9 bases from J, the junction contained 4 bases not matched to a gene. The CDR3 totals 14 residues. CDR1 is SNHLY and CDR2 is FYNNEI in the germline V gene. CDR3 residues: CASTWDRGLSPLHF. In nucleotides, the CDR3 is TGTGCCAGCACCTGGGACAGGGGGCTTTCACCCCTCCACTTT.

This rearrangement joins TRBV4-1 to TRBJ1-5; TRBD1 might be the D (5 bases). Germline CDR1 is MGHRA and CDR2 is YSYEKL. The CDR3 extends over 16 amino acids. Trimming removed 4 bases from V and 1 base from J, with 14 bases in between. CDR3: CASSPMGLISNQPQHF. The CDR3 nucleotides read TGCGCCAGCAGCCCAATGGGACTTATAAGCAATCAGCCCCAGCATTTT.

The gene calls are TRBV27 and TRBJ1-1, with a possible D match to TRBD1 (5 bases). V lost 3 bases and J lost 6, with 14 bases in between. The CDR3 spans 14 residues. CDR1 is MNHEY and CDR2 is SMNVEV in the germline V gene (reference sequence). The CDR3 DNA follows: TGTGCCAGCAGTTTTTCCCAGGGCACCGCTGAAGCTTTCTTT. Translating gives CASSFSQGTAEAFF.

The gene calls are TRBV2 and TRBJ2-2, with a tentative D call TRBD2 (6 bases). Trimming left V 4 bases short and J 6 bases short, with 18 bases between. CDR1 and CDR2 from the germline V gene are SNHLY and FYNNEI. The CDR3 spans 16 residues. The CDR3 is CASSGPAGTTPGELFF. The DNA of the CDR3 is TGTGCCAGCAGTGGCCCGGCGGGGACGACCCCCGGGGAGCTGTTTTTT.

J is TRBJ1-5 and V is TRBV7-8; 7 nucleotides line up with TRBD1. CDR1 SGHVS and CDR2 FQNEAQ come from the germline V gene. The CDR3 runs to 13 residues. V lost 5 bases to trimming and J lost 15 bases; unmatched junction nucleotides: 13. CDR3 loop: CASSLGADRVLHF. The CDR3 DNA is TGTGCCAGCAGCCTCGGGGCCGACAGGGTTCTGCATTTT.